This TCR beta chain is from a study of blood T cell repertoires in COVID-19. Looking at the study overall: Specimens from acute and convalescent COVID-19 originated in the United States, Italy and Spain. In each case, the material was cDNA or gDNA derived from T cells, B-cell-depleted T cells, or PBMCs.

The CDR3 sequence is 13 residues long. Germline V gene sequence: CDR1 LNHNV, CDR2 YYDKDF (reference sequence). Trimming pared 8 bases from V and 5 bases from J, leaving 10 bases between. In the original analysis: Estimates of nucleated cell counts were drawn from the amplification of reference gene primers. Sequenced by immunoSEQ multiplex PCR; TCRdb stores in-frame clones only, minus some. V and J calls and clone size follow that table, whereas D and trimming were derived from the DNA. The data hold some 200,000 clones, with roughly 84% observed a single time. The rearrangement links TRBV15 to TRBJ1-6; D unresolved. The sequenced sample consisted of peripheral blood. The origin of this receptor is a woman aged 55-69 years who had recovered from COVID-19. CDR3 region: CATGERDNSPLHF. The CDR3 DNA reads as TGTGCCACCGGGGAGAGGGATAATTCACCCCTCCACTTT.